The 17 T cell receptor beta chains reported below all come from one sample, sequenced in a study of T-cell memory formation after mild COVID-19. TCRdb reprocessed the 5' RACE reads with MiXCR, giving one entry per CDR3 protein. The table lists about 300,000 distinct CDR3 sequences, just under 20% of them singletons. The sample comprised PBMCs or a T cell subset sorted from them (not recorded which). Receptors originate from a man aged 18 to 29 who had mild COVID-19 (a few samples of this study predate the infection). Cell type and time point are not known.

This chain uses TRBV5-4 with TRBJ1-5; TRBD1 might be the D (5 bases). CDR1 and CDR2 (germline): SGHNT, YYREEE (reference sequence). Trimming took off 4 bases at V and 6 bases at J, with 8 bases between the two ends. This CDR3 region has 12 residues. As DNA, the CDR3 is TGTGCCAGCAGCCGGGGGGGTCAGCCCCAGCATTTT. Residues: CASSRGGQPQHF.

This clonotype was counted between two and nine times. This rearrangement joins TRBV5-1 to TRBJ1-6; no reliable D call. The germline gives CDR1 SGHRS, CDR2 YFSETQ. V shed 0 bases and J shed 8 bases, with 9 bases lying between them. This CDR3 contains 14 residues. The DNA for the CDR3 is TGCGCCAGCAGCTTGGTTTCACAATATTCACCCCTCCACTTT. Its translation: CASSLVSQYSPLHF.

This clonotype was observed a few times. The chain recombines TRBV9 with TRBJ2-5; weak D call: TRBD2 (6 bases). V was shortened by 0 bases and J by 2 bases, with 14 bases between the two germline ends. Germline V CDR1 and CDR2: SGDLS, YYNGEE. This CDR3 has 16 residues. Here the CDR3 reads CASSVGRASEQETQYF. In DNA form, the CDR3 reads TGTGCCAGCAGCGTAGGACGGGCTAGCGAACAAGAGACCCAGTACTTC. Based on the CDR3 plus reference TRBV9 and TRBJ2-5, the full variable domain is DSGVTQTPKHLITATGQRVTLRCSPRSGDLSVYWYQQSLDQGLQFLIQYYNGEERAKGNILERFSAQQFPDLHSELNLSSLELGDSALYFCASSVGRASEQETQYFGPGTRLLVL.

This clonotype was observed a few times. The V call is TRBV4-3, the J call TRBJ2-1; D uncertain. Germline V lookup: CDR1 LGHNA, CDR2 YSLEER. V gave up 0 bases and J gave up 5 bases, with 14 bases separating them. The CDR3 covers 16 residues. CDR3: CASSQDSGRGDNEQFF. In DNA, the CDR3 is TGCGCCAGCAGCCAAGATTCCGGGCGTGGAGACAATGAGCAGTTCTTC.

This clonotype was detected a few times. The rearrangement uses TRBV4-3 and TRBJ2-7; 10 bases map to TRBD2. This CDR3 has 16 amino acids. With V trimmed by 0 bases and J by 6 bases, 8 bases remained unmatched. Germline V lookup: CDR1 LGHNA, CDR2 YSLEER. Here the CDR3 reads CASSQDRSGGGIEQYF. As DNA, the CDR3 is TGCGCCAGCAGCCAAGATCGGAGCGGGGGGGGAATCGAGCAGTACTTC.

The V call is TRBV5-1, the J call TRBJ1-6; 9 nucleotides match TRBD1. The CDR3 covers 14 residues. J gave up 10 bases and V 4 bases, and 6 bases lay outside the gene matches. CDR1 and CDR2 from the germline V gene are SGHRS and YFSETQ. The CDR3 DNA follows: TGCGCCAGCAGCATGGGACAGGGAGGGTCACCCCTCCACTTT. Amino acid sequence: CASSMGQGGSPLHF.

A few counts support this clonotype. The J gene is TRBJ2-1, the V gene TRBV18, with a weak D call TRBD1 (6 bases). Trimming cost V 4 bases and J 4 bases, with 14 bases left between them. Germline CDR1 KGHSH, CDR2 LQKENI. This CDR3 comprises 15 residues. The CDR3 region has the DNA TGTGCCAGCTCACTCTACAGGGACCCTTACAATGAGCAGTTCTTC. Its translation is CASSLYRDPYNEQFF.

The rearrangement joins TRBV27 to TRBJ2-7; no definite D call. Looked up from germline, CDR1 is MNHEY and CDR2 is SMNVEV (reference sequence). This CDR3 contains 13 residues. The V end was cut by 4 bases, the J end by 2 bases, with 9 bases between. DNA of the CDR3: TGTGCCAGCAGTTGGGATCTTACCTACGAGCAGTACTTC. This encodes CASSWDLTYEQYF.

This clonotype has at least ten counts. V and J are TRBV28 and TRBJ2-2; D unclear. Germline CDR1 reads MDHEN; CDR2 reads SYDVKM. The CDR3 extends over 13 amino acids. With 4 bases removed from V and 1 base from J, the gap between germline ends came to 4 bases. This CDR3 reads CASSSQNTGELFF. The CDR3 DNA sequence: TGTGCCAGCAGTTCTCAGAACACCGGGGAGCTGTTTTTT.

This clonotype was recorded at least ten times. The gene calls are TRBV6-5 and TRBJ2-3; D not resolved. Trimming stripped 6 bases from V and 0 bases from J, with 16 bases between. The CDR3 has 16 amino acids. The V gene's germline CDR1 is MNHEY and CDR2 SVGAGI. The CDR3 bases are TGTGCCAGCAGCCCTATGACTTTAATTAGCACAGATACGCAGTATTTT. This sequence encodes CASSPMTLISTDTQYF.

The chain links TRBV18 to TRBJ2-2; 8 bases map to TRBD1. CDR3 length equals 17 residues. Germline CDR1 KGHSH, CDR2 LQKENI. V was clipped by 2 bases and J by 6 bases; unmatched bases: 11. The DNA for the CDR3 is TGTGCCAGCTCACCAACGCTGACAGGGGTAGTCGCCGGGGAGCTGTTTTTT. Amino acids: CASSPTLTGVVAGELFF.

The rearrangement uses TRBV7-2 and TRBJ2-2, with no clear D. Germline assignment: CDR1 SGHTA and CDR2 FQGNSA. The CDR3 consists of 16 residues. V lost 5 bases, J lost 0 bases, and 13 bases lay in between. CDR3 nucleotide sequence: TGTGCCAGCAGCCCCCGTTATAGGGCGAACACCGGGGAGCTGTTTTTT. This codes for CASSPRYRANTGELFF.

The chain recombines TRBV7-2 with TRBJ1-5, with D hard to call. Trimming stripped 5 bases from V and 2 bases from J, with 13 bases between. The CDR3 consists of 15 residues. In germline, CDR1 is SGHTA, CDR2 FQGNSA. As DNA, the CDR3 is TGTGCCAGCAGCCCTGGCGGGTTCGGCAATCAGCCCCAGCATTTT. Translation: CASSPGGFGNQPQHF.

V gene TRBV20-1 combines with J gene TRBJ2-7, with D maybe TRBD1 (6 bases). CDR1 and CDR2 (germline): DFQATT, SNEGSKA (reference sequence). V was shortened by 1 base and J by 3 bases, with 16 bases between the two germline ends. There are 15 residues in the CDR3. Here the CDR3 DNA reads TGCAGTGCTAGAGGTCTGGACAGACTTGGCTACGAGCAGTACTTC. This gives the protein CSARGLDRLGYEQYF.

This clonotype was recorded a few times. The chain uses TRBV20-1 and TRBJ2-1; unclear D gene. The V and J ends lost 0 bases and 9 bases respectively, with 6 bases between them. CDR3 length: 11 residues. Germline V gene data show CDR1 as DFQATT and CDR2 as SNEGSKA (reference sequence). The CDR3 sequence: CSARDGSEQFF. CDR3 coding DNA: TGCAGTGCTAGAGATGGGTCTGAGCAGTTCTTC.

This clonotype appeared a few times. The V gene is TRBV6-2 or TRBV6-3, the J gene TRBJ2-7; D uncertain. Trimming left V 6 bases short and J 3 bases short, with 9 bases between. This CDR3 contains 12 residues. From germline, CDR1 is MNHEY and CDR2 SVGEGT. The CDR3: CASRGWDYEQYV. The CDR3 bases are TGTGCCAGCAGGGGTTGGGACTACGAGCAGTACGTC.

The chain employs TRBV19 and TRBJ1-2, with a weak D call TRBD1 (6 bases). The V gene lost 6 bases and the J gene lost 4 bases, with 15 bases spanning the gap. Germline lookup yields CDR1 LNHDA and CDR2 SQIVND (reference sequence). The CDR3 covers 14 residues. This chain's CDR3 is CASSRQDAFYGYTF. The CDR3, as DNA: TGTGCCAGTAGCCGACAGGACGCTTTCTATGGCTACACCTTC.